The rows below give T cell receptor beta chains drawn from one sample of a study of response to subunit inactivated influenza vaccine. A single record per CDR3 protein comes from TCRdb applying MiXCR to the RT-PCR reads. The sample has under 200,000 distinct CDR3 sequences; less than 15% are singletons. The same data also went into a second study, on T cells expressing NK-cell markers.

This material consisted of CD8+ T cells sorted from PBMCs, taken roughly 12 days after vaccination. The receptors come from a man in his fifties who received an inactivated influenza vaccine. The CDR3 runs from the conserved cysteine through the conserved F or W. Fields, in order: J gene, V gene, D gene, CDR3 protein. D genes are given only for firm matches.

j_call: TRBJ2-7; v_call: TRBV4-3; d_call: TRBD1; cdr3_aa: CASSQEGDSSYEQYF
j_call: TRBJ2-2; v_call: TRBV12-3/TRBV12-4; d_call: .; cdr3_aa: CASPARNTGELFF
j_call: TRBJ2-1; v_call: TRBV11-1; d_call: TRBD2; cdr3_aa: CASSLTVAVAGGPGNEQFF
j_call: TRBJ2-5; v_call: TRBV5-5; d_call: .; cdr3_aa: CASSFQGNLQETQYF
j_call: TRBJ2-7; v_call: TRBV6-1; d_call: .; cdr3_aa: CASSDERLDSYEQYF
j_call: TRBJ2-1; v_call: TRBV24-1; d_call: .; cdr3_aa: CATSGKTDHSYNEQFF
j_call: TRBJ2-1; v_call: TRBV29-1; d_call: .; cdr3_aa: CSVDTGPPYNEQFF
j_call: TRBJ1-4; v_call: TRBV12-3/TRBV12-4; d_call: .; cdr3_aa: CASSWGVPEKLFF
j_call: TRBJ1-5; v_call: TRBV6-2/TRBV6-3; d_call: .; cdr3_aa: CASQPRRLDQPQHF
j_call: TRBJ2-3; v_call: TRBV28; d_call: TRBD1; cdr3_aa: CASSLDPGQGVTDTQYF
j_call: TRBJ1-1; v_call: TRBV11-1; d_call: .; cdr3_aa: CASSPSAIYTEAFF
j_call: TRBJ1-1; v_call: TRBV12-3/TRBV12-4; d_call: .; cdr3_aa: CASSLGDLPEAFF
j_call: TRBJ2-7; v_call: TRBV11-2; d_call: .; cdr3_aa: CASSLDHSSYEQYF
j_call: TRBJ2-7; v_call: TRBV4-3; d_call: .; cdr3_aa: CASSHGNSYEQYF
j_call: TRBJ2-1; v_call: TRBV4-3; d_call: TRBD2; cdr3_aa: CASSQEPTSGGPDPYNEQFF
j_call: TRBJ2-4; v_call: TRBV11-2; d_call: .; cdr3_aa: CASSLTAGFAKNIQYF
j_call: TRBJ2-5; v_call: TRBV7-9; d_call: .; cdr3_aa: CASSLRGAFRETQYF
j_call: TRBJ1-2; v_call: TRBV3-1; d_call: TRBD1; cdr3_aa: CASSPTGTFYGYTF
j_call: TRBJ1-4; v_call: TRBV3-1; d_call: .; cdr3_aa: CASSQDLGTNEKLFF
j_call: TRBJ1-4; v_call: TRBV7-8; d_call: .; cdr3_aa: CASSLMVRGEKLFF
j_call: TRBJ2-7; v_call: TRBV4-1; d_call: TRBD2; cdr3_aa: CASSQEWTSFSYEQYF
j_call: TRBJ2-7; v_call: TRBV29-1; d_call: .; cdr3_aa: CSVDSSSSYEQYF